Each of the 21 T cell receptor beta chains below was sequenced from the same sample in a study of blood T cell repertoires in COVID-19. The method was immunoSEQ multiplex PCR; TCRdb's version includes in-frame clones alone and lacks a portion of them. The sample includes approximately 200,000 clones, around four fifths of them seen just once. Sequencing was carried out using peripheral blood. These receptors were taken from a woman at least 80 years old with COVID-19, enrolled during active disease.

This chain connects TRBV27 to TRBJ2-7, with TRBD1 matching over 9 bases. Germline V gene data show CDR1 as MNHEY and CDR2 as SMNVEV (reference sequence). The ends lost 5 bases at V and 2 bases at J; junction bases unmatched: 10. The CDR3 sequence is 16 residues long. CDR3 coding DNA: TGTGCCAGCAGTCTGCTCCCACAGGGGGCGACCTACGAGCAGTACTTC. As protein: CASSLLPQGATYEQYF.

The chain is built from TRBV24-1 and TRBJ1-1; a possible D gene is TRBD1 (5 bases). The CDR3 totals 15 residues. Germline CDR1 is KGHDR and CDR2 is SFDVKD. V lost 4 bases, J lost 1 base, and 12 bases lay in between. The CDR3 coding sequence is TGTGCCACCAGTGACTCCGGGAGGGGGAACACTGAAGCTTTCTTT. Its translation: CATSDSGRGNTEAFF.

The gene calls are TRBV9 and TRBJ1-3; 8 positions match TRBD1. CDR3 length equals 17 residues. Germline assignment: CDR1 SGDLS and CDR2 YYNGEE. Unmatched junction bases numbered 8, after V lost 3 bases and J lost 0 bases. The CDR3 DNA reads as TGTGCCAGCAGCGCGAGAGGGGACAGGTCCTCTGGAAACACCATATATTTT. It encodes CASSARGDRSSGNTIYF.

The V gene is TRBV28, the J gene TRBJ1-2; TRBD1 agrees at 8 bases. Germline loops: CDR1 MDHEN, CDR2 SYDVKM. V lost 6 bases and J lost 8; bases outside the gene matches: 11. CDR3 length equals 14 residues. The CDR3 nucleotides read TGTGCCAGCAGGGCACAGGGGGTCTATGAGGGCTACACCTTC. Translated: CASRAQGVYEGYTF.

This sequence joins TRBV28 and TRBJ1-1; a weak D match, TRBD1 (6 bases). Germline V lookup: CDR1 MDHEN, CDR2 SYDVKM. V was clipped by 2 bases and J by 7 bases, with 17 bases between them. This CDR3 is 15 amino acids long. The CDR3 sequence: CASSLLDSSRGEAFF. Here the CDR3 DNA reads TGTGCCAGCAGTTTACTGGACAGTTCTCGTGGTGAAGCTTTCTTT.

This clone has just one count. The rearrangement links TRBV19 to TRBJ2-1; D unclear. Germline assignment: CDR1 LNHDA and CDR2 SQIVND (reference sequence). The CDR3 has 16 residues. V dropped 3 bases and J dropped 3 bases, with 15 bases sitting between them. The CDR3: CASSIAGPTIYNEQFF. The CDR3 DNA reads TGTGCCAGTAGTATCGCAGGTCCGACCATCTACAATGAGCAGTTCTTC.

The V gene is TRBV14, the J gene TRBJ2-1; D might be TRBD1 (6 bases). The CDR3 consists of 15 residues. CDR1 and CDR2 (germline): SGHDN, FVKESK. Trimming removed 1 base at V and 8 bases at J, with 15 bases between. CDR3 protein: CASSQVTGYGYEQFF. As DNA, the CDR3 is TGTGCCAGCAGCCAAGTTACAGGGTACGGATATGAGCAGTTCTTC.

This CDR3 is CAISVGSGDTDTQYF. CDR3 bases: TGTGCCATCAGTGTCGGGTCAGGGGACACAGATACGCAGTATTTT. The rearrangement joins TRBV10-3 to TRBJ2-3; tentative D call: TRBD1 (6 bases). Germline V lookup: CDR1 ENHRY, CDR2 SYGVKD. The ends were cut back, 4 bases at V and 2 bases at J, with 13 bases in the middle. CDR3 length: 15 amino acids.

Only one count was recorded for this clone. This rearrangement joins TRBV5-4 to TRBJ1-1; D not resolved. CDR1 SGHNT and CDR2 YYREEE come from the germline V gene (reference sequence). V was trimmed by 0 bases and J by 5 bases, leaving 14 bases between them. This CDR3 has 15 residues. CDR3 in amino acids: CASSLGGWGGTEAFF. CDR3 bases: TGTGCCAGCAGCTTGGGAGGGTGGGGTGGAACTGAAGCTTTCTTT.

This chain connects TRBV27 to TRBJ1-1, with TRBD1 matching 9 bases. The CDR3 contains 15 residues. The V gene's germline CDR1 is MNHEY and CDR2 SMNVEV (reference sequence). V lost 4 bases to trimming and J lost 1 base; unmatched junction nucleotides: 4. CDR3 nucleotides: TGTGCCAGCAGTTCAGGACAGGGGCGGAACACTGAAGCTTTCTTT. Amino acids: CASSSGQGRNTEAFF.

This chain's CDR3 is CAIKSGQGATGELFF. The CDR3 coding sequence is TGCGCCATCAAGAGTGGCCAGGGGGCCACCGGGGAGCTGTTTTTT. The chain carries TRBV10-2 and TRBJ2-2; 8 bases line up with TRBD1. J was trimmed by 4 bases and V by 10 bases; bases with no gene match: 11. The CDR3 extends over 15 amino acids. Germline CDR1 is WSHSY and CDR2 is SAAADI.

The V and J genes are TRBV3-1 (or the pseudogene TRBV3-2) and TRBJ2-1; 8 bases align to TRBD2. V lost 4 bases and J lost 8; bases outside the gene matches: 16. Germline CDR1 LGHDT, CDR2 YNNKEL (reference sequence). The CDR3 loop spans 17 amino acids. In DNA, the CDR3 is TGTGCCAGCAGCCCTCAAGTGAGCGGGGGATTCGGAGATGAGCAGTTCTTC. It specifies CASSPQVSGGFGDEQFF.

This clone turned up a few times. The V call is TRBV5-5, the J call TRBJ1-1, with a possible D match to TRBD1 (5 bases). V lost 4 bases to trimming and J lost 1 base, with 8 bases between them. The CDR3 is 13 amino acids. Germline V gives CDR1 SGHKS, CDR2 YYEKEE (reference sequence). CDR3: CASSPDTNTEAFF. The CDR3 DNA follows: TGTGCCAGCAGCCCGGACACGAACACTGAAGCTTTCTTT.

The chain is built from TRBV28 and TRBJ1-2; possible D gene TRBD1, 6 bases. Between the trimmed V and J ends, which lost 6 bases and 13 bases, there was a span of 33 bases. The CDR3 length is 17 residues. Germline loops: CDR1 MDHEN, CDR2 SYDVKM. The CDR3 DNA follows: TGTGCCAGCAGCCCTACTAAATCGGACAGTTTACTAACTGGGACCACCTTC. It encodes CASSPTKSDSLLTGTTF.

V usage is TRBV7-7 and J usage is TRBJ2-5, with TRBD1 matching over 7 bases. The germline CDR1 and CDR2 sequences are SSHAT and FNYEAQ (reference sequence). The trim removed 5 bases at V and 0 bases at J, leaving 3 bases unmatched. This CDR3 has 14 amino acids. CDR3 amino acids: CASSLTGYQETQYF. The CDR3 nucleotides read TGTGCCAGCAGCCTGACAGGGTACCAAGAGACCCAGTACTTC.

V is TRBV20-1 and J is TRBJ2-2; 7 bases line up with TRBD1. Trimming took 3 bases from V and 2 from J; bases not matched to a gene: 6. There are 15 residues in the CDR3. Germline CDR1 and CDR2: DFQATT and SNEGSKA (reference sequence). The CDR3 DNA is TGCAGTGCTAGTCTACAGGGGCTTAACACCGGGGAGCTGTTTTTT. Protein product: CSASLQGLNTGELFF.

The chain recombines TRBV6-2 or TRBV6-3 with TRBJ1-1; D unclear. V lost 4 bases, J lost 1 base, and 13 bases lay in between. The CDR3 loop spans 15 amino acids. Germline CDR1 and CDR2: MNHEY and SVGEGT. The CDR3 coding sequence is TGTGCCAGCAGTTTGAGTCAGACACCGAACACTGAAGCTTTCTTT. Translated: CASSLSQTPNTEAFF.

The chain combines TRBV4-2 with TRBJ1-2; 7 nucleotides agree with TRBD1. Germline assignment: CDR1 LGHNA and CDR2 YNFKEQ. This CDR3 is built from 16 residues. V was clipped by 1 base and J by 4 bases; unmatched bases: 9. The CDR3 protein is CASSQAGPTGAYGYTF. The CDR3 nucleotides are TGTGCCAGCAGCCAAGCCGGACCTACAGGGGCCTATGGCTACACCTTC.

The chain couples TRBV18 to TRBJ1-2; D possibly corresponds to TRBD1 (5 bases). V was pared by 0 bases and J by 3 bases, with 8 bases between. The germline V gene encodes CDR1 KGHSH and CDR2 LQKENI. The CDR3 is 14 amino acids. The CDR3 coding sequence is TGTGCCAGCTCACCACCGTCGGGGGACTATGGCTACACCTTC. The encoded protein is CASSPPSGDYGYTF. Drawing the rest from reference TRBV18 and TRBJ1-2, the complete variable domain is NAGVMQNPRHLVRRRGQEARLRCSPMKGHSHVYWYRQLPEEGLKFMVYLQKENIIDESGMPKERFSAEFPKEGPSILRIQQVVRGDSAAYFCASSPPSGDYGYTFGSGTRLTVV.

The gene calls are TRBV5-1 and TRBJ2-7; TRBD1 agrees at 7 bases. After removal of 4 bases from V and 7 bases from J, the junction contained 11 bases not matched to a gene. Per the germline V gene, CDR1 is SGHRS and CDR2 is YFSETQ. The CDR3 loop spans 14 amino acids. Here the CDR3 reads CASSAGTEGLEQYF. The CDR3 DNA sequence: TGCGCCAGCAGCGCCGGGACAGAAGGCTTGGAGCAGTACTTC.

The rearrangement joins TRBV14 to TRBJ1-4; possible D gene TRBD1, 5 bases. The CDR3 length is 15 residues. Trimming left V 2 bases short and J 8 bases short, with 15 bases between. Germline loops: CDR1 SGHDN, CDR2 FVKESK. The CDR3 spells CASSQLGRVGEKLFF. CDR3 sequence (DNA): TGTGCCAGCAGCCAATTGGGCAGGGTCGGGGAAAAACTGTTTTTT. Full variable domain (rest looked up from reference TRBV14 and TRBJ1-4): EAGVTQFPSHSVIEKGQTVTLRCDPISGHDNLYWYRRVMGKEIKFLLHFVKESKQDESGMPNNRFLAERTGGTYSTLKVQPAELEDSGVYFCASSQLGRVGEKLFFGSGTQLSVL.